This T cell receptor (beta chain) was documented in a study of human T cells and chemical hapten exposure. Background on the study: TCR yield per sample varied, mainly due to pooled library volumes. Broader study findings: Donors, who had alopecia, may show an immune response that differs from healthy people's.

In its sample, this clonotype was seen a few times. As yet, its antigen is unknown. Time point here: patch test 3, about 24 weeks after DPC sensitization. Treatment noted: therapeutic diphenylcyclopropenone sensitization with weekly scalp DPC. Each donor was an alopecia patient between 18 and 70 years of age who qualified for DPC. Per the germline V gene, CDR1 is DFQATT and CDR2 is SNEGSKA (reference sequence). The length of the CDR3 is 14 residues. Trimming took off 6 bases at V and 5 bases at J, with 20 bases between the two ends. Original methodology: Counts of TCRs in each sample centred on a median of around 99,000 and extended from around 24,000 to 710,000. Each CDR3 protein gets one entry after TCRdb re-called the RACE reads with MiXCR. TCRdb, rather than the study authors, made the V and J calls. The profile shows around 200,000 distinct CDR3 sequences, about 25% of them singletons.

The V gene is TRBV20-1, the J gene TRBJ2-7; D might be TRBD1 (7 bases). This material consisted of whole blood, taken in connection with sensitization to the hapten diphenylcyclopropenone (DPC). The TCR was taken from a woman aged 40 to 50 with alopecia areata. Some clones in this sample may be carry-over from other donors' samples. CDR3 bases: TGCAGTGCGCCGGGGTCAGGGGGGAAGGACGAGCAGTACTTC. It specifies CSAPGSGGKDEQYF.